This T cell receptor (beta chain) was observed in a study of CD8 T cells in ankylosing spondylitis. Study-wide results and caveats: Roughly eight highly homologous variants made up a TCR beta motif that seemed to typify ankylosing spondylitis blood. Disease-linked clones were found to be CD8+ and relatively rare in peripheral blood.

Using quantitative 5'-RACE with molecular barcodes, the authors made TCR beta libraries. TCRdb analysed the 5' RACE reads with MiXCR anew, one entry per CDR3 protein. The sample holds about 220,000 distinct CDR3 sequences, around 7.9% seen once. This clonotype came up a few times. Its specificity is not known. The germline V gene has CDR1 SEHNR and CDR2 FQNEAQ (reference sequence). Trimming took 4 bases from V and 0 from J, leaving 16 bases between them. This CDR3 has 17 amino acids. Sequencing input: blood, either unsorted or a sorted T cell fraction (not recorded which). The chain carries TRBV7-9 and TRBJ2-4, with TRBD1 as a possible D gene (6 bases). The TCR comes from a male donor with ankylosing spondylitis. The CDR3 region is CASSSHRDNLAKNIQYF. The DNA for the CDR3 is TGTGCCAGCAGCTCCCACCGGGACAACTTAGCCAAAAACATTCAGTACTTC.